The 7 T cell receptor beta chains below were found in one sample sequenced in a study of blood T cell repertoires in COVID-19. The method was immunoSEQ multiplex PCR; TCRdb's version includes in-frame clones alone and lacks a portion of them. In the table there are 230,000 or so clones, roughly 88% of which are singletons. The sample was PBMCs or T cells enriched from blood (not recorded which). The source is a woman between 40 and 50 years old with acute COVID-19.

This chain connects TRBV5-1 to TRBJ2-2; maybe TRBD2 (6 bases). Trimming shortened V by 3 bases and J by 8 bases, and 17 bases separated the two germline ends. Germline V gene data show CDR1 as SGHRS and CDR2 as YFSETQ. The CDR3 spans 15 residues. The CDR3 DNA sequence: TGCGCCAGCAGCTCCGCGGGACCCTCTTTTGGGGAGCTGTTTTTT. It yields the protein CASSSAGPSFGELFF.

V usage is TRBV29-1 and J usage is TRBJ2-3; the match to TRBD2 covers 9 bases. Germline CDR1 and CDR2: SQVTM and ANQGSEA. J gave up 4 bases and V 7 bases, and 12 bases lay outside the gene matches. The CDR3 totals 15 residues. The CDR3 sequence: CSAVWLAGRADTQYF. The DNA for the CDR3 is TGCAGCGCGGTGTGGCTAGCGGGGAGGGCAGATACGCAGTATTTT.

The chain uses TRBV12-5 and TRBJ1-4, with 8 nucleotides matching TRBD1. The CDR3 spans 16 residues. CDR1 LGHNT and CDR2 FRNRAP come from the germline V gene. V shed 5 bases and J 6 bases; nucleotides not matched to a gene: 11. This chain's CDR3 is CASGPDGGRGHEKLFF. The CDR3 nucleotides read TGTGCTAGTGGTCCGGACGGGGGCAGGGGGCATGAAAAACTGTTTTTT.

This chain connects TRBV5-4 to TRBJ1-6; 9 nucleotides match TRBD1. V was clipped by 4 bases and J by 6 bases; unmatched bases: 5. CDR1 is SGHNT, CDR2 YYREEE, per germline (reference sequence). This CDR3 has 15 amino acids. The CDR3 bases are TGTGCCAGCAGCACCCAGACAGGGGGTAATTCACCCCTCCACTTT. Translating gives CASSTQTGGNSPLHF.

The chain uses TRBV24-1 and TRBJ1-2; TRBD1 aligns across 8 bases. Germline lookup yields CDR1 KGHDR and CDR2 SFDVKD. The CDR3 spans 15 residues. Trimming at V came to 2 bases and at J to 4 bases, leaving 5 bases not matched to a gene. The CDR3: CATSDSTGATYGYTF. The CDR3 DNA reads as TGTGCCACCAGTGATTCGACAGGGGCCACCTATGGCTACACCTTC.

The table lists this clone with a count of one. The rearrangement joins TRBV12-3 or TRBV12-4 to TRBJ2-1; D gene uncertain. The CDR3 has 13 amino acids. The V end was cut by 3 bases, the J end by 10 bases, with 13 bases between. The CDR3 loop is CASSFLPSREQFF. In nucleotides, the CDR3 is TGTGCCAGCAGTTTTCTCCCCTCACGGGAGCAGTTCTTC.

The CDR3 protein is CASSPLRIANTGELFF. Written as DNA, the CDR3 is TGTGCCAGCTCACCCCTACGTATCGCGAACACCGGGGAGCTGTTTTTT. This chain joins TRBV18 and TRBJ2-2; no clear D gene. Trimming shortened V by 3 bases and J by 0 bases, and 11 bases separated the two germline ends. The CDR3 loop spans 16 amino acids. Germline loops: CDR1 KGHSH, CDR2 LQKENI.